This TCR beta chain was recorded in a study of CXCR3-negative and CXCR3-positive naive CD8 T cells. Via 5' RACE with UMI labels, TRB cDNA libraries were prepared. TCRdb re-called the 5' RACE reads and gives one entry per CDR3 protein, without DNA. The sample holds around 81,000 distinct CDR3 sequences. Naive CD8+ T cells showed CD45RO-CCR7+CD27+CD95-. The germline V gene encodes CDR1 SGHRS and CDR2 YFSETQ. The CDR3 has 13 amino acids. Sequencing was performed on naive CXCR3- CD8+ T cells from blood. Subset meaning: CD45RO-CCR7+CD27+CD95- naive CD8+ T cells lacking CXCR3 (TNR3-). This TCR was recovered from a human donor in good health. Some clones in this sample may be carry-over from other donors' samples. The chain combines TRBV5-1 with TRBJ2-7. The CDR3 here is CASSFDSYYEQYF.